Described below is a single TCR beta chain sequence and its context. The antigen is unknown. The CDR3 runs to 15 residues. V lost 2 bases, J lost 0 bases, and 8 bases lay in between. Germline CDR1 MDHEN, CDR2 SYDVKM. TCRdb used MiXCR to reprocess the reads, holding one entry per CDR3 protein. The sample has 130,000 or so distinct CDR3 sequences, under 8.5% seen once; the top ten hold roughly 18%. The data derive from a study of T cell repertoires in cytomegalovirus infection. The study, taken as a whole, reports: There were HLA-C-restricted CMV-specific TCR beta clonotypes dominating the ex vivo response.

The TCR originated in a human donor in good health (CMV status not recorded). Some clones in this sample may be carry-over from other donors' samples. Sequencing input: PBMCs. This chain links TRBV28 with TRBJ2-1; D is possibly TRBD1 (6 bases). Written as DNA, the CDR3 is TGTGCCAGCAGTTTAGCGGACAGCTCCTACAATGAGCAGTTCTTC. Protein product: CASSLADSSYNEQFF.